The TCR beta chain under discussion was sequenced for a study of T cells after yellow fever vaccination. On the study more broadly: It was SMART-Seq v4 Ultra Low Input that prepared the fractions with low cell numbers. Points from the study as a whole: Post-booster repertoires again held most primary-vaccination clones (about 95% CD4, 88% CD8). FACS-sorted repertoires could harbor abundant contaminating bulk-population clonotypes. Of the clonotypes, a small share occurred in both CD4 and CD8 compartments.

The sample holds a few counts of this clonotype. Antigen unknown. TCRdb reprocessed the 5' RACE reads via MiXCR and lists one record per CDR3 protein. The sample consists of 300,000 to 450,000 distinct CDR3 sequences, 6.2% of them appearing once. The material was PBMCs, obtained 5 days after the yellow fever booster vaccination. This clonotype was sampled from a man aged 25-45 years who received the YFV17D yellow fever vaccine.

The DNA of the CDR3 is TGCGCCAGCAGCCCTCCGGAAGGCGGCTCTGGGGCCAACGTCCTGACTTTC. Its translation: CASSPPEGGSGANVLTF. The chain employs TRBV5-1 and TRBJ2-6; no clear D gene. This CDR3 spans 17 amino acids. Trimming took 4 bases from V and 0 from J, leaving 14 bases between them. Germline CDR1 SGHRS, CDR2 YFSETQ. Drawing the rest from reference TRBV5-1 and TRBJ2-6, the complete variable domain is KAGVTQTPRYLIKTRGQQVTLSCSPISGHRSVSWYQQTPGQGLQFLFEYFSETQRNKGNFPGRFSGRQFSNSRSEMNVSTLELGDSALYLCASSPPEGGSGANVLTFGAGSRLTVL.